The entry below describes one T cell receptor beta chain. What it recognizes is unknown. These data originate in a study of cytotoxic CD8 clonotypes in ibrutinib-treated CLL. Study-wide findings and caveats: T-cell clonality at baseline went above that of age-matched healthy donors and rose and fell with circulating CD8+ T-cell counts.

The CDR3 loop spans 14 amino acids. Germline V CDR1 and CDR2: ENHRY, SYGVKD. J lost 5 bases, V lost 0 bases, and 3 bases had no gene match. This table comes from immunoSEQ multiplex PCR, and its TCRdb copy is limited to in-frame clones, with some not included. Among some 200,000 clones, over 60% were seen once, and the ten largest hold 13%. The origin of this receptor is a human donor with chronic lymphocytic leukemia. The starting material was PBMCs, obtained after 24 months of ibrutinib treatment. J is TRBJ2-5 and V is TRBV10-3, with TRBD1 matching 7 bases. The CDR3 nucleotides read TGTGCCATCAGTGAGTCTCGGGGACAGGAGACCCAGTACTTC. It yields the protein CAISESRGQETQYF.